The 22 T cell receptor beta chains presented below share a single source sample, sequenced in a study of blood T cell repertoires in COVID-19. Measured with immunoSEQ multiplex PCR; TCRdb has only the in-frame clones, and not every one. The sample yields 160,000 or so clones, around 83% seen once. Sequenced sample: peripheral blood. These receptor sequences come from a human donor in a cohort sampled during active COVID-19.

The chain is built from TRBV4-2 and TRBJ1-2; 10 bases fit TRBD1. Germline CDR1 reads LGHNA; CDR2 reads YNFKEQ. This CDR3 has 15 amino acids. Germline trimming cut 3 bases from V and 3 bases from J; bases unmatched to any gene: 4. CDR3 DNA sequence: TGTGCCAGCAGCCAGTCCGGGACAGGGGACTATGGCTACACCTTC. Its translation: CASSQSGTGDYGYTF.

This chain's CDR3 is CASSLGASEAEQYF. Written as DNA, the CDR3 is TGTGCCAGCAGCTTAGGGGCTAGCGAGGCCGAGCAGTACTTC. The chain carries TRBV7-9 and TRBJ2-7; D might be TRBD2 (6 bases). V was cut by 1 base and J by 6 bases, with 13 bases left in between. Germline-derived CDR1 and CDR2 are SEHNR and FQNEAQ (reference sequence). CDR3 length equals 14 residues.

This clone was seen just once. This chain links TRBV10-1 with TRBJ1-5; D is ambiguous. Trimming pared 5 bases from V and 3 bases from J, leaving 11 bases between. The CDR3 loop spans 14 amino acids. Germline V CDR1 and CDR2: WNHNN, SYGVQD (reference sequence). CDR3 sequence reads: CASSLHGVNQPQHF. CDR3 DNA: TGCGCCAGCAGTTTACACGGAGTCAATCAGCCCCAGCATTTT.

CDR3 in amino acids: CASSLRVADTYEQYF. The CDR3 bases are TGTGCCAGCAGCTTGAGGGTAGCGGATACTTACGAGCAGTACTTC. The V and J genes are TRBV5-5 and TRBJ2-7, with TRBD2 as a possible D gene (6 bases). CDR1 SGHKS and CDR2 YYEKEE come from the germline V gene (reference sequence). CDR3 length: 15 amino acids. V lost 1 base and J 4 bases, leaving 15 bases between the germline ends.

This clone turned up a few times. Here the CDR3 reads CAGGDVQETQYF. The CDR3, as DNA: TGTGCTGGCGGAGATGTCCAAGAGACCCAGTACTTC. The chain joins TRBV6-5 to TRBJ2-5; no clear D. CDR1 is MNHEY and CDR2 is SVGAGI in the germline V gene. This CDR3 is 12 amino acids long.

This chain links TRBV6-2 or TRBV6-3 with TRBJ2-7; the D gene is possibly TRBD2 (5 bases). Germline V gene data show CDR1 as MNHEY and CDR2 as SVGEGT. The length of the CDR3 is 15 residues. V was trimmed by 1 base and J by 3 bases, leaving 13 bases between them. The CDR3 DNA reads TGTGCCAGCAGTTACTGGGAGCTAGCCCTCTACGAGCAGTACTTC. This gives the protein CASSYWELALYEQYF.

V gene TRBV15 combines with J gene TRBJ2-3, with a tentative D call TRBD2 (5 bases). CDR1 and CDR2 from the germline V gene are LNHNV and YYDKDF (reference sequence). With 1 base removed from V and 4 bases from J, the gap between germline ends came to 9 bases. The CDR3 extends over 14 amino acids. The CDR3 region is CATSRARGADTQYF. CDR3 in DNA: TGTGCCACCAGCAGAGCTCGGGGAGCAGATACGCAGTATTTT.

The V call is TRBV4-3, the J call TRBJ1-1, with D unclear. The CDR3 runs to 14 residues. Deletions cut 0 bases from V and 7 bases from J, with 12 bases between. Germline V gene lookup returns CDR1 LGHNA and CDR2 YSLEER. CDR3 coding DNA: TGCGCCAGCAGCCAAGAAGGGAGGGTAGGTGAAGCTTTCTTT. Protein product: CASSQEGRVGEAFF.

CDR3 DNA sequence: TGTGCCAGCAGCCTAAAGAGGCCAGATACGCAGTATTTT. Its translation: CASSLKRPDTQYF. The chain has TRBV6-5 and TRBJ2-3, with D uncertain. The CDR3 has 13 amino acids. Trimming shortened V by 6 bases and J by 4 bases, and 11 bases separated the two germline ends. Per germline, CDR1 MNHEY and CDR2 SVGAGI.

In this sample, this clone turned up once. The chain has TRBV7-3 and TRBJ1-1, with D tentatively TRBD1 (6 bases). Looked up from germline, CDR1 is SGHTA and CDR2 is FQGTGA. Deletions cut 3 bases from V and 5 bases from J, with 10 bases between. This CDR3 contains 13 residues. CDR3 sequence (DNA): TGTGCCAGCAGCTTTAGAGGGGGAACTGAAGCTTTCTTT. Its translation: CASSFRGGTEAFF.

The gene calls are TRBV27 and TRBJ2-7; TRBD2 aligns across 13 bases. V trimming: 5 bases; J trimming: 7 bases; junction bases outside the gene matches: 11. Germline V gene lookup returns CDR1 MNHEY and CDR2 SMNVEV (reference sequence). This CDR3 has 16 residues. CDR3: CASSPQTSGGPTEQYF. CDR3 DNA: TGTGCCAGCAGTCCCCAGACTAGCGGGGGGCCCACGGAGCAGTACTTC.

DNA of the CDR3: TGCGCCAGCAGCCTGCCAACCGGGACTAGCGGAACAGATACGCAGTATTTT. Protein product: CASSLPTGTSGTDTQYF. The chain carries TRBV5-1 and TRBJ2-3; 11 bases fit TRBD2. Trimming removed 4 bases from V and 3 bases from J; junction bases left unmatched: 10. CDR1 is SGHRS, CDR2 YFSETQ, per germline. The length of the CDR3 is 17 residues.

V and J are TRBV9 and TRBJ2-7, with 8 bases lining up with TRBD2. The CDR3 is 15 amino acids. V dropped 0 bases and J dropped 3; count of bases not matched to a gene: 5. Per germline, CDR1 SGDLS and CDR2 YYNGEE. CDR3 residues: CASSVALAGIYEQYF. In DNA, the CDR3 is TGTGCCAGCAGCGTAGCATTAGCGGGGATCTACGAGCAGTACTTC. Drawing the rest from reference TRBV9 and TRBJ2-7, the complete variable domain is DSGVTQTPKHLITATGQRVTLRCSPRSGDLSVYWYQQSLDQGLQFLIQYYNGEERAKGNILERFSAQQFPDLHSELNLSSLELGDSALYFCASSVALAGIYEQYFGPGTRLTVT.

The chain joins TRBV19 to TRBJ1-2; D gene ambiguous. The CDR3 consists of 11 residues. Germline CDR1 LNHDA, CDR2 SQIVND (reference sequence). The V end was cut by 1 base, the J end by 6 bases, with 3 bases between. DNA of the CDR3: TGTGCCAGTAGTATAGCGGATGGCTACACCTTC. Translated: CASSIADGYTF. The complete variable domain, with remaining parts taken from reference TRBV19 and TRBJ1-2, reads DGGITQSPKYLFRKEGQNVTLSCEQNLNHDAMYWYRQDPGQGLRLIYYSQIVNDFQKGDIAEGYSVSREKKESFPLTVTSAQKNPTAFYLCASSIADGYTFGSGTRLTVV.

The V gene is TRBV4-1, the J gene TRBJ1-1; 11 nucleotides match TRBD1. The V gene end was trimmed by 4 bases and the J gene end by 1 base; junction bases not matched to a gene: 5. CDR1 is MGHRA, CDR2 YSYEKL, per germline. This CDR3 comprises 16 residues. CDR3 loop: CASSRGTGGANTEAFF. CDR3 coding DNA: TGCGCCAGCAGCCGGGGGACAGGGGGTGCGAACACTGAAGCTTTCTTT.

The chain combines TRBV21-1 with TRBJ1-3. TRBV21-1 constitutes a pseudogene. The CDR3 runs 16 residues. Here the CDR3 reads CASKPPGARSGNTIYF. The CDR3 DNA follows: TGTGCCAGCAAGCCGCCGGGTGCCCGCTCTGGAAACACCATATATTTT.

V gene TRBV5-4 combines with J gene TRBJ2-7, with 10 bases matching TRBD1. Germline V gene data show CDR1 as SGHNT and CDR2 as YYREEE (reference sequence). V was clipped by 2 bases and J by 3 bases; unmatched bases: 5. The CDR3 loop spans 15 amino acids. The CDR3 sequence is CASSLVRDRGYEQYF. The DNA of the CDR3 is TGTGCCAGCAGCTTAGTCCGGGACAGGGGCTACGAGCAGTACTTC.

This clone came up once. The V gene is TRBV12-3 or TRBV12-4, the J gene TRBJ2-7; TRBD1 is a possible D gene (5 bases). CDR3 length equals 11 residues. Trimming removed 6 bases from V and 3 bases from J, with 6 bases in between. The CDR3: CASSQGYEQYF. The DNA for the CDR3 is TGTGCCAGCAGCCAGGGCTACGAGCAGTACTTC.

This chain connects TRBV7-3 to TRBJ2-5; TRBD2 is a possible D gene (6 bases). CDR1 and CDR2 (germline): SGHTA, FQGTGA. Trimming pared 0 bases from V and 4 bases from J, leaving 9 bases between. The CDR3 is 14 residues long. Here the CDR3 reads CASSLTVGGETQYF. CDR3 bases: TGTGCCAGCAGCTTAACGGTGGGGGGAGAGACCCAGTACTTC.

The rearrangement links TRBV12-3 or TRBV12-4 to TRBJ2-6, with TRBD1 as a possible D gene (5 bases). Trimming shortened V by 11 bases and J by 0 bases, and 8 bases separated the two germline ends. CDR3 size: 13 residues. The CDR3 here is CAGGASGANVLTF. In nucleotides, the CDR3 is TGTGCCGGTGGGGCCTCTGGGGCCAACGTCCTGACTTTC.

The chain joins TRBV9 to TRBJ2-1; 7 bases map to TRBD1. The CDR3 is 16 residues long. Losses at the gene ends were 4 bases for V and 0 bases for J; bases not matched to a gene: 7. Germline assignment: CDR1 SGDLS and CDR2 YYNGEE. CDR3 sequence (DNA): TGTGCCAGCAGCCCACAGGGGCCTAGCTCCTACAATGAGCAGTTCTTC. Protein: CASSPQGPSSYNEQFF. The entire variable domain, with the rest obtained from reference TRBV9 and TRBJ2-1, is as follows: DSGVTQTPKHLITATGQRVTLRCSPRSGDLSVYWYQQSLDQGLQFLIQYYNGEERAKGNILERFSAQQFPDLHSELNLSSLELGDSALYFCASSPQGPSSYNEQFFGPGTRLTVL.

In DNA, the CDR3 is TGTGCCAGCAGCCAAGCACCTGGGACAGTGAACACTGAAGCTTTCTTT. It encodes CASSQAPGTVNTEAFF. The chain combines TRBV3-1 (or the pseudogene TRBV3-2) with TRBJ1-1; 7 bases line up with TRBD1. Germline assignment: CDR1 LGHDT and CDR2 YNNKEL (reference sequence). V shed 1 base, J shed 0 bases, and the junction held 5 bases outside the gene matches. The length of the CDR3 is 16 residues.